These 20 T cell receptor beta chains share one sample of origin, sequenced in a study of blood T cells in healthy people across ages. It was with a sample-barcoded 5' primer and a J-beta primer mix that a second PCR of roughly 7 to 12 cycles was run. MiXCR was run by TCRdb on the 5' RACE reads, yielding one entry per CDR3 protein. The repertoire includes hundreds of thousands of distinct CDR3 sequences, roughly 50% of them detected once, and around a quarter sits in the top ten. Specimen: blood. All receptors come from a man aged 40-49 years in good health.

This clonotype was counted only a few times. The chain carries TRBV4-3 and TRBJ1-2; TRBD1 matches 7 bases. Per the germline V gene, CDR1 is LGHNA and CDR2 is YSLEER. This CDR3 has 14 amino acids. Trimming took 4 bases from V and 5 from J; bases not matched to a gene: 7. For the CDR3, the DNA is TGCGCCAGCAGCCTCGCTGGGACAGTTTATGGCTACACCTTC. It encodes CASSLAGTVYGYTF.

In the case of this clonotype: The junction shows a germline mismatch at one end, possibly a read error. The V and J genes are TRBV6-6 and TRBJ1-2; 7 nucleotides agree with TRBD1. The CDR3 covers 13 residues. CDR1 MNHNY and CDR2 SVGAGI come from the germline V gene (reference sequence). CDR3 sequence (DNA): TGTGCCAGCGGTTACAGACAGGGATTCGGCTACACCTTC. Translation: CASGYRQGFGYTF.

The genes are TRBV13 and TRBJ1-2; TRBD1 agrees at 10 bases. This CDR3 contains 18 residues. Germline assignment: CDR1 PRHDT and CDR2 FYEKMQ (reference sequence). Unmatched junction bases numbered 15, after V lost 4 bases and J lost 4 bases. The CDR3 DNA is TGTGCCAGCAGCTGGGGGTCGGGACAGGGGCCTCTCTTCTATGGCTACACCTTC. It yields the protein CASSWGSGQGPLFYGYTF.

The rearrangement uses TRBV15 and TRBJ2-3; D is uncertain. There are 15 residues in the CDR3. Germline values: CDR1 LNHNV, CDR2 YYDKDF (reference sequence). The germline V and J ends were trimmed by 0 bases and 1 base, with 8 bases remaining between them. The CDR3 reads CATSRDARGTDTQYF. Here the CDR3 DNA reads TGTGCCACCAGCAGAGATGCAAGAGGCACAGATACGCAGTATTTT.

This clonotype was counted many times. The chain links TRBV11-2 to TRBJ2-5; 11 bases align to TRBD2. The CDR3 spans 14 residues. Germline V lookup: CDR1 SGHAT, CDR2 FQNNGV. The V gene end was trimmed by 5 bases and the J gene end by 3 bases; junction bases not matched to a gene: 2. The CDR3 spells CASSVGLAEETQYF. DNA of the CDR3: TGTGCCAGCAGCGTGGGACTAGCGGAAGAGACCCAGTACTTC.

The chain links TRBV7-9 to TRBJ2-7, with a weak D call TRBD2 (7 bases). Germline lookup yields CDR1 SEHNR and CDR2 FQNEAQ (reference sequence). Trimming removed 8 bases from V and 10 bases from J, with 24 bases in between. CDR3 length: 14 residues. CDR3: CASEPLGGAGAQYF. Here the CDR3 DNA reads TGTGCCAGCGAACCCCTTGGGGGGGCCGGTGCCCAGTACTTC.

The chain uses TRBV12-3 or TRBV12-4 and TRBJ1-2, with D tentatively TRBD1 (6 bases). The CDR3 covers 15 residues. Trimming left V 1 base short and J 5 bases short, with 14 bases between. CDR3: CASSLGVDSQYGYTF. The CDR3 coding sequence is TGTGCCAGCAGTTTAGGCGTGGACAGCCAGTATGGCTACACCTTC.

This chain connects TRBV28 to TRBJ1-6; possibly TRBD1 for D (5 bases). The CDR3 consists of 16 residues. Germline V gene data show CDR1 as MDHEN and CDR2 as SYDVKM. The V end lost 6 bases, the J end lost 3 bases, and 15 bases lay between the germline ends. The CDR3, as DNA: TGTGCCAGCAGAGTTGTACAGGCACACTATAATTCACCCCTCCACTTT. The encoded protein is CASRVVQAHYNSPLHF.

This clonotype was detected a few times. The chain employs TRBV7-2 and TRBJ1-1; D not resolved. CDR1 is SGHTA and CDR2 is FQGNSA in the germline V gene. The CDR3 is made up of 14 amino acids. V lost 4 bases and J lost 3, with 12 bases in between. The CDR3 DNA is TGTGCCAGCAGCTGGCGGGCTCTGGACACTGAAGCTTTCTTT. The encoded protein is CASSWRALDTEAFF.

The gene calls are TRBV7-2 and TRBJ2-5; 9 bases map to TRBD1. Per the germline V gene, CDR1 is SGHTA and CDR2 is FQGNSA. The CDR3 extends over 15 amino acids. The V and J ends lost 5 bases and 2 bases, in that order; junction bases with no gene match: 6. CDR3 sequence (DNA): TGTGCCAGCAGCCTCGGGACAGGGTTTCAAGAGACCCAGTACTTC. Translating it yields CASSLGTGFQETQYF.

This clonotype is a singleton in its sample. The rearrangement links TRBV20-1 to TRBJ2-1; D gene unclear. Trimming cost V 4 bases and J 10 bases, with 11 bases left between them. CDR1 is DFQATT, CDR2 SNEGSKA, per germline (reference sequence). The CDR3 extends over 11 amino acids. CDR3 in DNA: TGCAGTGCTAAGGATGCCTACGAGCAGTTCTTC. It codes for CSAKDAYEQFF.

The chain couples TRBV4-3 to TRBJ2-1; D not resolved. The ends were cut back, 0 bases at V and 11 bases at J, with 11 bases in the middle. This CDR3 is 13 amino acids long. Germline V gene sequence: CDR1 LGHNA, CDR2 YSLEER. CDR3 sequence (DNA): TGCGCCAGCAGCCAAGATTGGGTAAATAAGCAGTTCTTC. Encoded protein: CASSQDWVNKQFF.

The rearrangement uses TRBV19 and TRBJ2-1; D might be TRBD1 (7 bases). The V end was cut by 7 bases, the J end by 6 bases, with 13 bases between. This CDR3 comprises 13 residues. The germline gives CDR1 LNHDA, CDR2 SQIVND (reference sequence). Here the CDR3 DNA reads TGTGCCAGTAATGGAGGGGGCTTCAATGAGCAGTTCTTC. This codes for CASNGGGFNEQFF.

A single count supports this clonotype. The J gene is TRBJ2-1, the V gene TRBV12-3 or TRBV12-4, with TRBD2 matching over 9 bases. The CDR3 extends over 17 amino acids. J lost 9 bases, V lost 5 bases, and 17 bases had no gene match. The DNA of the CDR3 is TGTGCCAGCAGTCGGGCCGTAGCGGGGGTAGGATCGAGTGAGCAGTTCTTC. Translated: CASSRAVAGVGSSEQFF.

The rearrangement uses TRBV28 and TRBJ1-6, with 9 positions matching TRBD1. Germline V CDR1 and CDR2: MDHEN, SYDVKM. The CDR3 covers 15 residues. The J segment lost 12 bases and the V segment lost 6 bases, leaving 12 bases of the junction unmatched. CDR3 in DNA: TGTGCCAGCAGACCTTGGGGACAGGGTACCGGACCCCTCCACTTT. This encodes CASRPWGQGTGPLHF.

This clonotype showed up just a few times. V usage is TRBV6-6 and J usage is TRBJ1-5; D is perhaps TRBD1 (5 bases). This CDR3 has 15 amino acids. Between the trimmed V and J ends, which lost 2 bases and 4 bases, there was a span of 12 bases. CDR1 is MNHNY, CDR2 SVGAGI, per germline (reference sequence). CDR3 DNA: TGTGCCAGCAGTTACGGGGGTAATGGGAATCAGCCCCAGCATTTT. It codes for CASSYGGNGNQPQHF.

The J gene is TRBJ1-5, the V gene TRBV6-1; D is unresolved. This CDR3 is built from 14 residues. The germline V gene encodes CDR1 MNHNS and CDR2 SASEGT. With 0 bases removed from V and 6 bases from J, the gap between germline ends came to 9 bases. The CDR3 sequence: CASSEAGGSQPQHF. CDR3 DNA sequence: TGTGCCAGCAGTGAAGCGGGAGGGTCTCAGCCCCAGCATTTT.

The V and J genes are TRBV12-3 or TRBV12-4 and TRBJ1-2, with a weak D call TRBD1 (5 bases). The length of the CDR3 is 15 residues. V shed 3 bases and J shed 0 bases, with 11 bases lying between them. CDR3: CASSFNTGANYGYTF. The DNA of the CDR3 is TGTGCCAGCAGTTTTAATACAGGAGCTAACTATGGCTACACCTTC.

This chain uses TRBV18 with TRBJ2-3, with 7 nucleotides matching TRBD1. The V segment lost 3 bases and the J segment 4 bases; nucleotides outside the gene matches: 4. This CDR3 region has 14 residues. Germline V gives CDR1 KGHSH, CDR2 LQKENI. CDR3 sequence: CASSPRTGPDTQYF. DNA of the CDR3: TGTGCCAGCTCACCGAGGACAGGACCAGATACGCAGTATTTT.

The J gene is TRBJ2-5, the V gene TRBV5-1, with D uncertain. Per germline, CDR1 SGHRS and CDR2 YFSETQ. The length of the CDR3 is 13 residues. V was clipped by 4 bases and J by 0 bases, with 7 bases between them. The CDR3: CASSPKNQETQYF. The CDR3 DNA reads TGCGCCAGCAGCCCGAAAAACCAAGAGACCCAGTACTTC.